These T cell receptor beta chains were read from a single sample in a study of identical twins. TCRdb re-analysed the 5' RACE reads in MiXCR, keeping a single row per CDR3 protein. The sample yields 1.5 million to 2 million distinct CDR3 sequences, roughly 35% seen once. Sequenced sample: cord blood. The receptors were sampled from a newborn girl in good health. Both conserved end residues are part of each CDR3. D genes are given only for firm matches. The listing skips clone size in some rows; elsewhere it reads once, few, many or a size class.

TGTGCCAGCAGTCACTCTTGGCCGTACGAGCAGTACTTC,CASSHSWPYEQYF,NA,TRBV3-1,TRBJ2-7,few
TGTGCCAGCAGCCAAAGCCCGATTACAGGGCACGGGGAGCTGTTTTTT,CASSQSPITGHGELFF,NA,TRBV4-2,TRBJ2-2,NA
TGCAGTGCTAGAGATGGTAGCGGGACCTCCTACGAGCAGTACTTC,CSARDGSGTSYEQYF,TRBD2,TRBV20-1,TRBJ2-7,NA
TGTGCCAGCAGCCAATCGGACCGTCCTGAAGCTTTCTTT,CASSQSDRPEAFF,NA,TRBV16,TRBJ1-1,NA
TGTGCCAGCAGCTTCACTAGCGGGATTTACACCGGGGAGCTGTTTTTT,CASSFTSGIYTGELFF,TRBD2,TRBV11-2,TRBJ2-2,NA
TGTGCCAGCAGCCCCCTCCAGGTCTACGAGCAGTACTTC,CASSPLQVYEQYF,NA,TRBV7-9,TRBJ2-7,NA
TGTGCCAGCAGCCGGGACGTAGATACGCAGTATTTT,CASSRDVDTQYF,NA,TRBV3-1,TRBJ2-3,few
TGTGCCAGCAGCCAGGAGTTGGTAGCGGGGACAGATACGCAGTATTTT,CASSQELVAGTDTQYF,TRBD2,TRBV13,TRBJ2-3,NA
TGTGCCAGCAGTTTAGGGTCGCCTGGGGGGCCCCAGTACTTC,CASSLGSPGGPQYF,NA,TRBV12-3/TRBV12-4,TRBJ2-5,NA
TGTGCCAGCAGCTTAGGTGGTGGACAGTGGGAGACCCAGTACTTC,CASSLGGGQWETQYF,NA,TRBV7-2,TRBJ2-5,NA
TGCAGTGCTAGTTTGCCTAGCGGGAGACGCGAGCAGTACTTC,CSASLPSGRREQYF,TRBD2,TRBV20-1,TRBJ2-7,NA